The entry below describes one T cell receptor beta chain. Its cognate antigen is unknown. Germline loops: CDR1 ENHRY, CDR2 SYGVKD. CDR3 length: 19 residues. The V gene end was trimmed by 2 bases and the J gene end by 2 bases; junction bases not matched to a gene: 9. TCRdb re-called the reads with MiXCR, one entry per CDR3 protein. The data show about 680,000 distinct CDR3 sequences, 20% to 30% seen once. The data were taken from a study of T cell repertoires in cytomegalovirus infection. Overall study context: In public TCR beta signatures, there were indications of both CMV infection and matching HLA type.

The study's findings and limits: Ex vivo, HLA-C-restricted CMV-specific TCR beta clonotypes prevailed over the rest of the response.

This TCR was sampled from a human donor in good health (CMV status not recorded). Some clones in this sample may be carry-over from other donors' samples. The sequenced sample was CD8+ T cells from PBMCs. The chain is built from TRBV10-3 and TRBJ2-1; 13 positions match TRBD2. CDR3: CAISEPLGTSGVTYNEQFF. In DNA form, the CDR3 reads TGTGCCATCAGTGAGCCTCTCGGGACTAGCGGGGTTACCTACAATGAGCAGTTCTTC.